These 7 T cell receptor beta chains originate from one sample sequenced in a study of response to subunit inactivated influenza vaccine. TCRdb reprocessed the RT-PCR reads with MiXCR, giving one entry per CDR3 protein. The profile covers about 540,000 distinct CDR3 sequences, with less than 25% appearing a single time and around 2.8% taken by the ten largest. These sequences were also reported in another study, on T cells expressing NK-cell markers. That study adds: A 5'RACE template switching approach incorporating UMIs was used to make TCR beta cDNA.

This specimen consisted of CD4+ T cells sorted from PBMCs, obtained roughly 13 days after vaccination. These receptors came from a man in his fifties who received an inactivated influenza vaccine.

This clonotype occurred a few times. V and J are TRBV6-1 and TRBJ2-1; TRBD2 agrees at 11 bases. The V segment lost 6 bases and the J segment 6 bases; nucleotides outside the gene matches: 16. The V gene's germline CDR1 is MNHNS and CDR2 SASEGT. The CDR3 is 18 residues long. The CDR3 is CASSPFSGRASVGNEQFF. The CDR3 DNA follows: TGTGCCAGCAGCCCCTTTAGCGGGAGGGCCAGTGTTGGCAATGAGCAGTTCTTC.

This chain links TRBV24-1 with TRBJ2-5; 9 bases match TRBD2. The V and J ends lost 4 bases and 2 bases, in that order; junction bases with no gene match: 4. This CDR3 spans 15 amino acids. Germline V gene lookup returns CDR1 KGHDR and CDR2 SFDVKD. CDR3 sequence: CATSDPTSGQETQYF. CDR3 sequence (DNA): TGTGCCACCAGTGACCCGACTAGCGGACAAGAGACCCAGTACTTC.

This clonotype was observed at least ten times. V usage is TRBV5-1 and J usage is TRBJ2-3; D is unresolved. Trimming took off 0 bases at V and 4 bases at J, with 6 bases between the two ends. Germline V gene data show CDR1 as SGHRS and CDR2 as YFSETQ. This CDR3 has 13 amino acids. The CDR3 sequence is CASSLVPADTQYF. The CDR3 region has the DNA TGCGCCAGCAGCTTGGTCCCCGCAGATACGCAGTATTTT.

This chain uses TRBV19 with TRBJ1-2, with 8 bases lining up with TRBD1. With 5 bases clipped from V and 6 bases from J, the junction kept 5 bases outside the gene matches. Per the germline V gene, CDR1 is LNHDA and CDR2 is SQIVND (reference sequence). CDR3 length: 13 amino acids. The CDR3 region is CASSPTGANGYTF. The CDR3 DNA is TGTGCCAGTAGTCCGACAGGGGCAAATGGCTACACCTTC.

This clonotype is categorized as medium-sized. The genes are TRBV12-3 or TRBV12-4 and TRBJ2-5, with D hard to call. The CDR3 is 13 amino acids. Trimming took off 2 bases at V and 1 base at J, with 5 bases between the two ends. For the CDR3, the DNA is TGTGCCAGCAGTTTACTTATCCAAGAGACCCAGTACTTC. As protein: CASSLLIQETQYF.

This clonotype was seen more than once but under ten times. V and J are TRBV5-1 and TRBJ2-5; 7 bases line up with TRBD1. The V segment lost 8 bases and the J segment 4 bases; nucleotides outside the gene matches: 5. The CDR3 loop spans 12 amino acids. Germline-derived CDR1 and CDR2 are SGHRS and YFSETQ. As DNA, the CDR3 is TGCGCCAGTAAGGGACAGTTAGAGACCCAGTACTTC. Amino acids: CASKGQLETQYF.

This chain links TRBV20-1 with TRBJ2-1; 11 bases are a match to TRBD2. Looked up from germline, CDR1 is DFQATT and CDR2 is SNEGSKA (reference sequence). The trim removed 1 base at V and 4 bases at J, leaving 9 bases unmatched. The CDR3 runs 17 residues. The chain's CDR3 is CSARGLAGNILYNEQFF. For the CDR3, the DNA is TGCAGTGCTAGAGGACTAGCGGGAAATATACTATACAATGAGCAGTTCTTC.